The text below deals with one T cell receptor (beta chain). Its specific antigen is unknown. Base qualities are not at hand, and no much larger clone is one base apart. The entry originates in a study of control samples from healthy donors and cancer patients (dated by TCRdb to 2020 to 2022). Receptor libraries were prepared by the immunoSEQ multiplex PCR assay. TCRdb re-hosts the immuneACCESS table, in-frame sequences only. Its copies lack some clones; in the studies checked, an unresolved V gene accounts for under half of them, and the cause for the rest is not known. The sample table holds approximately 150,000 clones, of which about 91% were seen once. In total, the top ten clones hold about 1.7% of the sample. The V end loses 3 bases and the J end loses 4 bases, and a stretch of 10 bases separates them. As encoded in the germline V gene (reference sequence), CDR1 is GTSNPN while CDR2 is SVGIG. Reading from cysteine to phenylalanine, the CDR3 counts 13 amino acids. Only the CDR3 portion is preserved as DNA: 39 bases, with reading frame beginning at the first base.

The rearrangement combines TRBV30 with TRBJ1-5; perhaps TRBD1 is the D gene, with 6 bases matching. Sequences were obtained from blood. The clonotype was recovered from a man younger than 30 in good health. The bases read TGTGCCTGGAGGGGGCAGGGGAATCAGCCCCAGCATTTT. Protein translation: CAWRGQGNQPQHF.